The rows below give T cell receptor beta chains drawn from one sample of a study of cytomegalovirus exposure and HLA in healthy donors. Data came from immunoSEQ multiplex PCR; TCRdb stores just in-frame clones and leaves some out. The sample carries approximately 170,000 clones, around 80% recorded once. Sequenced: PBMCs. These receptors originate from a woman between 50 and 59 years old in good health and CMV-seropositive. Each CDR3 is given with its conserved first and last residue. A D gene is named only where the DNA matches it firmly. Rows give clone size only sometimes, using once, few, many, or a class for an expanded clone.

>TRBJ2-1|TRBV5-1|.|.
CASSSGGWGHNEQFF
TGCGCCAGCAGCAGCGGAGGTTGGGGGCACAATGAGCAGTTCTTC
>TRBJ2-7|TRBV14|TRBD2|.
CASSQVAGGVEQYF
TGTGCCAGCAGCCAAGTGGCGGGGGGGGTCGAGCAGTACTTC
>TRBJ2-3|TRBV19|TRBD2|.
CASSSVAGGTTDTQYF
TGTGCCAGTAGTTCCGTAGCGGGGGGTACCACAGATACGCAGTATTTT
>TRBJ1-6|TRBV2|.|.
CASSVSLDAALHF
TGTGCCAGCAGTGTCTCCCTTGATGCGGCCCTCCACTTT
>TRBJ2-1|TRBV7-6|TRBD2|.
CASSSSLAGGPNEQFF
TGTGCCAGCAGCTCCTCCCTAGCGGGAGGGCCGAATGAGCAGTTCTTC
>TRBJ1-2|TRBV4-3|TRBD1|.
CASSQDTGANYGYTF
TGCGCCAGCAGCCAAGATACAGGGGCTAACTATGGCTACACCTTC
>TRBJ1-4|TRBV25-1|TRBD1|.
CASSRTGTGINEKLFF
TGTGCCAGCTCTAGGACGGGGACAGGGATTAATGAAAAACTGTTTTTT
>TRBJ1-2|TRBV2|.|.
CASHPEGVPYGYTF
TGTGCCAGCCACCCAGAGGGAGTGCCCTATGGCTACACCTTC
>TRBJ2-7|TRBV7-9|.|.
CASSPKPQGSYEQYF
TGTGCCAGCAGCCCGAAACCCCAGGGGTCCTACGAGCAGTACTTC
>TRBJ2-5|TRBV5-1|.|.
CASSPIAQETQYF
TGCGCCAGCAGCCCGATAGCGCAAGAGACCCAGTACTTC
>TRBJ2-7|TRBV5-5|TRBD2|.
CASSLEGSGSVGAYEQYF
TGTGCCAGCAGCTTGGAGGGTAGCGGGAGTGTTGGGGCCTACGAGCAGTACTTC
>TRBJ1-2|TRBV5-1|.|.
CASSSEGDPYYGYTF
TGCGCCAGCAGCTCCGAGGGGGACCCTTACTATGGCTACACCTTC
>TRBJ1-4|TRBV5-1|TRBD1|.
CASSLTGLGEKLFF
TGCGCCAGCAGTTTGACAGGGCTGGGAGAAAAACTGTTTTTT
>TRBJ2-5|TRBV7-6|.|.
CASSPAVNQPEETQYF
TGTGCCAGCAGCCCCGCGGTAAACCAACCCGAGGAGACCCAGTACTTC
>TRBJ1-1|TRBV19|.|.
CASLGGRKGAFF
TGTGCCAGCTTAGGCGGGAGAAAGGGAGCTTTCTTT
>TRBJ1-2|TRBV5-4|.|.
CASSFEYFAGSNYGYTF
TGTGCCAGCAGCTTCGAGTATTTTGCAGGGTCTAACTATGGCTACACCTTC
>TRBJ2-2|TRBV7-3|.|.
CASSQKRGTNTGELFF
TGTGCCAGCAGCCAAAAAAGGGGAACGAACACCGGGGAGCTGTTTTTT
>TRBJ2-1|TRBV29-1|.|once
CSVRDFNEQFF
TGCAGCGTTCGGGACTTCAATGAGCAGTTCTTC
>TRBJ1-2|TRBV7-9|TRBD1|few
CASRGQEHYGYTF
TGTGCCAGCAGAGGACAGGAGCACTATGGCTACACCTTC
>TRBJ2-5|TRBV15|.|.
CATSRDRIAGWAGEGETQYF
TGTGCCACCAGCAGAGATCGAATTGCGGGGTGGGCTGGGGAAGGGGAGACCCAGTACTTC
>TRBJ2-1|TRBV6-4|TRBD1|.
CASTNRGGYNEQFF
TGTGCCAGCACAAACAGGGGCGGGTACAATGAGCAGTTCTTC
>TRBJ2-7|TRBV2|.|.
CASSEAKSKYEQYF
TGTGCCAGCAGCGAGGCCAAGTCTAAGTACGAGCAGTACTTC
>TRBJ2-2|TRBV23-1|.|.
CASSQLVAGEPPGELFF
TGCGCCAGCAGTCAATTGGTGGCAGGGGAACCCCCCGGGGAGCTGTTTTTT
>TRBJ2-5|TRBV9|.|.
CASSVAGRGDQETQYF
TGTGCCAGCAGCGTAGCTGGCAGGGGAGACCAAGAGACCCAGTACTTC
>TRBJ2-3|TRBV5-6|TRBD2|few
CASSTHAGRVTDTQYF
TGTGCCAGCAGCACCCATGCAGGGAGGGTCACAGATACGCAGTATTTT
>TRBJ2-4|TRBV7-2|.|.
CASSLGLSSGIQYF
TGTGCCAGCAGCTTAGGACTATCGAGCGGCATTCAGTACTTC
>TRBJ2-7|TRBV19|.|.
CASSNYNEQYF
TGTGCCAGTAGTAACTACAACGAGCAGTACTTC
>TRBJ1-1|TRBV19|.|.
CASSTLWGQDTEAFF
TGTGCCAGTAGTACCCTTTGGGGGCAGGACACTGAAGCTTTCTTT
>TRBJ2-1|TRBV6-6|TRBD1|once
CASSYPDRGYEQFF
TGTGCCAGCAGTTATCCCGACAGGGGATATGAGCAGTTCTTC
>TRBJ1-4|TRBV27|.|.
CASSLRRVRSGEKLFF
TGTGCCAGCAGTTTACGTCGGGTTCGGAGCGGGGAAAAACTGTTTTTT
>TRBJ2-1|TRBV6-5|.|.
CASSYQGPTYNEQFF
TGTGCCAGCAGTTACCAGGGTCCAACCTACAATGAGCAGTTCTTC
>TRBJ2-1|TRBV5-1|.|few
CASSFGQRNNEQFF
TGCGCCAGCAGCTTCGGACAGAGGAACAATGAGCAGTTCTTC
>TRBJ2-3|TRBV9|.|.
CASSVGSGPGGDTQYF
TGTGCCAGCAGCGTAGGAAGCGGTCCTGGAGGAGATACGCAGTATTTT
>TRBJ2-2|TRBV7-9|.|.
CASSSTGFANTGELFF
TGTGCCAGCAGCTCTACAGGGTTCGCGAACACCGGGGAGCTGTTTTTT
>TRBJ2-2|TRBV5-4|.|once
CASSIRRGSFLINTGELFF
TGTGCCAGCAGCATCCGGCGGGGCTCCTTTCTGATTAACACCGGGGAGCTGTTTTTT
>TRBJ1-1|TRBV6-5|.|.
CASTPGADYTEAFF
TGTGCCAGCACCCCTGGGGCAGACTACACTGAAGCTTTCTTT